The count of the clone carrying this TCR beta chain is one. The target antigen is unknown. Despite likely unrecorded immune exposures, the donors were nominally healthy at the time of sampling. These data are taken from a study of cytomegalovirus exposure and HLA in healthy donors. Germline CDR1 is SGHRS and CDR2 is YFSETQ. J was trimmed by 7 bases and V by 1 base; bases with no gene match: 6. The CDR3 spans 15 residues. 60 Vbeta and 13 Jbeta primers were used in PCR. The method was immunoSEQ multiplex PCR; TCRdb's version includes in-frame clones alone and lacks a portion of them. The sample holds about 190,000 clones, over 60% seen once. Study observations and caveats: There were some V segments, including TRBV6-2 and TRBV6-3, excluded as indistinguishable.

This chain connects TRBV5-1 to TRBJ1-4, with TRBD1 identical over 8 bases. Sequences were obtained from PBMCs. This clonotype originated in a woman aged 25 to 45 in good health and CMV-seropositive. CDR3 nucleotide sequence: TGCGCCAGCAGCTTGAACAGGGGGGGGAGTGAAAAACTGTTTTTT. Residues: CASSLNRGGSEKLFF.